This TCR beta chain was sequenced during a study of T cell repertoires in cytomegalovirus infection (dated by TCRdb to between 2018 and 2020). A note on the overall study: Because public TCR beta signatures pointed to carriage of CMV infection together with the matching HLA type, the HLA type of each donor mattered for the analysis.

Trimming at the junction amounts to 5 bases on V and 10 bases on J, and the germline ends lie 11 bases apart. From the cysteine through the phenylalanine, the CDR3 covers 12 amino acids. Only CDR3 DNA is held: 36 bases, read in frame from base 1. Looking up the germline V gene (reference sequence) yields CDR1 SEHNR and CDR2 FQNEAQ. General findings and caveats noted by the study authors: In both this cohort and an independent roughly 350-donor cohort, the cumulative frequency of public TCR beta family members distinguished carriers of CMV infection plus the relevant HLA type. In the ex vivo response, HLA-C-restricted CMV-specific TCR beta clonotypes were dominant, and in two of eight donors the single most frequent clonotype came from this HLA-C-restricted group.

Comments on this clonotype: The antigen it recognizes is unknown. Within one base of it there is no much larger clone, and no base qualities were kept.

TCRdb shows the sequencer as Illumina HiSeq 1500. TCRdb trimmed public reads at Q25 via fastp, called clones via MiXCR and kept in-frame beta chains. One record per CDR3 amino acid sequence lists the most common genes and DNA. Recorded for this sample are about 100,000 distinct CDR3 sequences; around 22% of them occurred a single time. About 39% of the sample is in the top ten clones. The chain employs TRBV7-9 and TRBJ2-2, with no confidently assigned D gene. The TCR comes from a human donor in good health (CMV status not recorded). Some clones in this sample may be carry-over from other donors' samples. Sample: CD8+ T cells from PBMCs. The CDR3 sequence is CASSLGASELFF. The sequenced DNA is TGTGCCAGCAGCCTCGGAGCGTCGGAGCTGTTTTTT.